This is a list of T cell receptor beta chains from one sample in a study of post-analysis software for immune sequencing data. TCRdb re-derived calls from the PCR reads in MiXCR, one entry per CDR3 protein. In the table there are about 540,000 distinct CDR3 sequences, around a third of which are singletons. The source material was blood. These receptors were collected from a girl aged 2-17 years with multiple sclerosis. CDR3s include the opening cysteine and the closing phenylalanine or tryptophan. The D gene is left open where the match is weak. The listing skips clone size in some rows; elsewhere it reads once, few, many or a size class.

CDR3 protein	CDR3 DNA	clone size	V gene	J gene	D gene
CASTEGVAATDTQYF	TGTGCCAGCACAGAGGGGGTGGCAGCCACAGATACGCAGTATTTT	few	TRBV2	TRBJ2-3	-
CASSSKRAGEQFF	TGTGCCAGCAGCTCAAAGAGAGCCGGGGAGCAGTTCTTC	-	TRBV7-3	TRBJ2-1	-
CASSPRGRGYTF	TGTGCCAGCAGCCCCAGGGGGCGCGGCTACACCTTC	many	TRBV7-9	TRBJ1-2	TRBD1
CASSPTAYYGYTF	TGTGCCAGCAGCCCGACAGCTTACTATGGCTACACCTTC	-	TRBV3-1	TRBJ1-2	-
CSVEPSGGASDTQYF	TGCAGCGTCGAACCTAGCGGGGGGGCATCAGATACGCAGTATTTT	many	TRBV29-1	TRBJ2-3	TRBD2
CASSPQAGTEAFF	TGTGCCAGCAGCCCCCAAGCGGGGACTGAAGCTTTCTTT	-	TRBV9	TRBJ1-1	-
CATSRGFLLAGESDTQYF	TGTGCCACCAGCAGAGGGTTCTTACTAGCGGGGGAATCAGATACGCAGTATTTT	-	TRBV15	TRBJ2-3	TRBD2
CASSYSRSSKETQYF	TGTGCCAGCAGTTACTCGAGATCCAGCAAGGAGACCCAGTACTTC	-	TRBV6-5	TRBJ2-5	-
CASSSDFRGDNEQYF	TGTGCCAGCAGCTCAGACTTTAGGGGAGACAATGAGCAGTACTTC	once	TRBV7-9	TRBJ2-7	-
CSARGLAGGKETQYF	TGCAGTGCTAGGGGACTAGCGGGGGGCAAAGAGACCCAGTACTTC	few	TRBV20-1	TRBJ2-5	TRBD2
CASSPGQGWANVLTF	TGTGCCAGCAGTCCTGGACAGGGGTGGGCCAACGTCCTGACTTTC	-	TRBV2	TRBJ2-6	TRBD1
CAISESIGTSGGTDTQYF	TGTGCCATCAGTGAGTCGATAGGGACTAGCGGGGGCACAGATACGCAGTATTTT	-	TRBV10-3	TRBJ2-3	TRBD2
CASSFRRPDRVYLYGYTF	TGCGCCAGCAGCTTCCGGCGGCCCGACAGGGTCTATTTGTATGGCTACACCTTC	few	TRBV5-1	TRBJ1-2	TRBD1
CASRSGTGASNEQFF	TGTGCCAGCAGGTCCGGGACAGGGGCGTCCAATGAGCAGTTCTTC	-	TRBV2	TRBJ2-1	TRBD1
CASSLDRVYQPQHF	TGTGCCAGCAGCCTAGACAGGGTTTATCAGCCCCAGCATTTT	-	TRBV6-2/TRBV6-3	TRBJ1-5	TRBD1
CASRAQGVTEAFF	TGTGCCAGCAGAGCTCAGGGGGTCACTGAAGCTTTCTTT	-	TRBV12-3/TRBV12-4	TRBJ1-1	TRBD1
CAIRESRRGETQYF	TGTGCCATCAGGGAGTCCCGCAGAGGAGAGACCCAGTACTTC	-	TRBV10-3	TRBJ2-5	-
CSVESSYNEQFF	TGCAGCGTTGAAAGCTCCTACAATGAGCAGTTCTTC	-	TRBV29-1	TRBJ2-1	-
CATRAGTDQETQYF	TGTGCCACCCGGGCCGGGACAGACCAAGAGACCCAGTACTTC	few	TRBV10-3	TRBJ2-5	TRBD1
CASSLSHGVPQYF	TGTGCCAGCAGTTTATCACATGGGGTACCTCAGTATTTT	-	TRBV6-5	TRBJ2-3	-
CASRAGGFSYEQYF	TGTGCCAGCAGGGCGGGGGGTTTCTCCTACGAGCAGTACTTC	few	TRBV12-3/TRBV12-4	TRBJ2-7	TRBD2
CVIRTTGGIDYGYTF	TGTGTCATCAGGACAACAGGGGGGATCGACTATGGCTACACCTTC	-	TRBV10-3	TRBJ1-2	TRBD1
CAIKARPPDEQYF	TGTGCCATAAAAGCGAGACCGCCTGACGAGCAGTACTTC	-	TRBV10-3	TRBJ2-7	-
CSARELGQSSYEQYF	TGCAGTGCTAGAGAGTTAGGACAGTCCTCCTACGAGCAGTACTTC	-	TRBV20-1	TRBJ2-7	-
CASSPGLGTEQFF	TGTGCCAGCTCACCAGGCCTCGGGACCGAGCAGTTCTTC	-	TRBV18	TRBJ2-1	-
CASSFGGGVGYTF	TGCGCCAGCAGCTTTGGAGGGGGCGTCGGCTACACCTTC	few	TRBV5-1	TRBJ1-2	TRBD1
CASSLRAGQGGQYF	TGTGCCAGCAGCCTACGAGCAGGACAGGGGGGGCAGTATTTT	-	TRBV7-3	TRBJ2-3	TRBD1
CASSQGGGGGSETQYF	TGTGCCAGCAGCCAAGGGGGAGGGGGGGGGAGTGAGACCCAGTACTTC	few	TRBV3-1	TRBJ2-5	-
CASSLAGSETGELFF	TGTGCTAGCAGCTTAGCAGGGTCCGAGACCGGGGAGCTGTTTTTT	-	TRBV7-7	TRBJ2-2	-
CASSGRTGSSYEQYF	TGTGCCAGCAGTGGGCGGACAGGGAGCTCCTACGAGCAGTACTTC	-	TRBV2	TRBJ2-7	TRBD1
CASSRAWSYEQYF	TGTGCCAGCAGTCGGGCCTGGAGCTACGAGCAGTACTTC	few	TRBV2	TRBJ2-7	-
CASSVGSGRGQGGYEQYF	TGTGCCAGCAGCGTAGGGTCCGGACGGGGACAGGGGGGCTACGAGCAGTACTTC	few	TRBV9	TRBJ2-7	TRBD1
CASSQIEQGWWGYTF	TGTGCCAGCAGCCAGATCGAACAGGGATGGTGGGGCTACACCTTC	few	TRBV6-5	TRBJ1-2	-
CASSLARGRANYGHTF	TGTGCCAGCAGCTTGGCCCGGGGGCGCGCGAACTATGGCCACACCTTC	once	TRBV5-7	TRBJ1-2	-
CASSGKTSGGSNEQYF	TGTGCCAGCAGTGGAAAGACTAGCGGGGGGTCCAATGAGCAGTACTTC	few	TRBV2	TRBJ2-7	TRBD2